The 9 T cell receptor beta chains listed next were all sequenced from one sample in a study of T cells after yellow fever vaccination. TCRdb reprocessed the 5' RACE reads with MiXCR, giving one entry per CDR3 protein. The data hold around 72,000 distinct CDR3 sequences, with around 7.1% observed a single time. Sequences were derived from CD8+ T cells sorted from PBMCs, sampled approximately 11 days after the first yellow fever vaccination. The receptors shown here come from a man younger than 35 who received the YFV17D yellow fever vaccine.

This clonotype was detected a few times. The CDR3 region has the DNA TGTGCCAGCAGCTTGGAGCCGGCACGGAAGGAGACCCAGTACTTC. It encodes CASSLEPARKETQYF. J is TRBJ2-5 and V is TRBV5-5, with D hard to call. CDR1 SGHKS and CDR2 YYEKEE come from the germline V gene (reference sequence). V was trimmed by 0 bases and J by 5 bases, leaving 14 bases between them. The CDR3 runs 15 residues.

The V call is TRBV7-9, the J call TRBJ1-2; the D is unclear. CDR1 and CDR2 (germline): SEHNR, FQNEAQ (reference sequence). The length of the CDR3 is 15 residues. V was pared by 2 bases and J by 0 bases, with 10 bases between. In DNA, the CDR3 is TGTGCCAGCAGCTTACTATCGATTTCTAACTATGGCTACACCTTC. It specifies CASSLLSISNYGYTF.

This clonotype was detected ten times or more. J is TRBJ2-2 and V is TRBV5-5; D gene uncertain. Germline CDR1 is SGHKS and CDR2 is YYEKEE (reference sequence). The CDR3 sequence is 13 residues long. V lost 0 bases and J lost 6, with 6 bases in between. CDR3 sequence reads: CASSLEAPGELFF. The CDR3 DNA reads TGTGCCAGCAGCTTGGAGGCCCCCGGGGAGCTGTTTTTT. Supplemented by reference TRBV5-5 and TRBJ2-2, the full variable domain reads DAGVTQSPTHLIKTRGQQVTLRCSPISGHKSVSWYQQVLGQGPQFIFQYYEKEERGRGNFPDRFSARQFPNYSSELNVNALLLGDSALYLCASSLEAPGELFFGEGSRLTVL.

This clonotype was detected many times. CDR3 sequence: CASSNAYNEQFF. CDR3 nucleotide sequence: TGTGCCAGCAGCAACGCCTACAATGAGCAGTTCTTC. The chain uses TRBV6-4 and TRBJ2-1; D not resolved. Between the trimmed V and J ends, which lost 6 bases and 2 bases, there was a span of 5 bases. CDR3 length equals 12 residues. Per the germline V gene, CDR1 is MRHNA and CDR2 is SNTAGT.

The gene calls are TRBV4-3 and TRBJ2-7; the D gene is possibly TRBD2 (6 bases). Per germline, CDR1 LGHNA and CDR2 YSLEER. Trimming took off 4 bases at V and 7 bases at J, with 14 bases between the two ends. This CDR3 is built from 13 residues. The CDR3 bases are TGCGCCAGCAGCCTCCGGGACTCGGAGGAGCAGTACTTC. This sequence encodes CASSLRDSEEQYF.

The sample holds many counts of this clonotype. The genes are TRBV12-3 or TRBV12-4 and TRBJ2-1; D unresolved. This CDR3 is 13 amino acids long. V was shortened by 6 bases and J by 0 bases, with 6 bases between the two germline ends. CDR3 loop: CASRGYSYNEQFF. The DNA of the CDR3 is TGTGCCAGCAGGGGGTACTCCTACAATGAGCAGTTCTTC.

This clonotype was seen a handful of times. The chain carries TRBV6-2 or TRBV6-3 and TRBJ2-5, with a tentative D call TRBD1 (5 bases). V lost 0 bases to trimming and J lost 5 bases, with 31 bases between them. There are 21 residues in the CDR3. Germline V gene data show CDR1 as MNHEY and CDR2 as SVGEGT. CDR3 in amino acids: CASSYSIGYDLGLGVGETQYF. In nucleotides, the CDR3 is TGTGCCAGCAGTTACTCGATCGGATACGACTTGGGGCTAGGGGTCGGGGAGACCCAGTACTTC.

This clonotype showed up just a few times. The CDR3 protein is CASSRGRRTDTQYF. The CDR3 region has the DNA TGTGCCAGCAGTAGGGGGCGCAGGACAGATACGCAGTATTTT. The V call is TRBV27, the J call TRBJ2-3, with TRBD1 matching over 7 bases. With V trimmed by 5 bases and J by 3 bases, 5 bases remained unmatched. The germline V gene encodes CDR1 MNHEY and CDR2 SMNVEV (reference sequence). The CDR3 is 14 residues long.

The chain uses TRBV3-1 and TRBJ1-1; no reliable D call. There are 18 residues in the CDR3. The V gene lost 0 bases and the J gene lost 0 bases, with 17 bases spanning the gap. The germline gives CDR1 LGHDT, CDR2 YNNKEL (reference sequence). This CDR3 is CASSQDLAHPPLNTEAFF. CDR3 in DNA: TGTGCCAGCAGCCAAGATCTCGCGCACCCTCCTCTGAACACTGAAGCTTTCTTT.